This T cell receptor (beta chain) appears in the sequencing data of a study of post-analysis software for immune sequencing data. Study observations and caveats: In patients, about 5 TRBV segments were more frequent than in controls, with TRBV5-6, TRBV5-1 and TRBV20-1 among them. Clustering by F measure revealed strong co-clustering among samples prepared together in one batch.

A note on this clonotype: Its antigen is unidentified.

TCR beta cDNA libraries included unique molecular identifiers. When about 1 to 11 million T cells were used, they gave hundreds of thousands of cDNA molecules. TCRdb used MiXCR to reprocess the PCR reads, holding one entry per CDR3 protein. The data show under 900,000 distinct CDR3 sequences, approximately 53% seen once. V lost 3 bases, J lost 3 bases, and 10 bases lay in between. The CDR3 sequence is 15 residues long. From germline, CDR1 is SGHRS and CDR2 YFSETQ. The sequence was obtained from a girl aged 10 to 17 with multiple sclerosis. Source material: blood. The chain uses TRBV5-1 and TRBJ1-6; possibly TRBD1 for D (6 bases). The CDR3 spells CASSSRQVYNSPLHF. In nucleotides, the CDR3 is TGCGCCAGCAGCTCCCGACAGGTCTATAATTCACCCCTCCACTTT. Variable domain in full (rest from reference TRBV5-1 and TRBJ1-6): KAGVTQTPRYLIKTRGQQVTLSCSPISGHRSVSWYQQTPGQGLQFLFEYFSETQRNKGNFPGRFSGRQFSNSRSEMNVSTLELGDSALYLCASSSRQVYNSPLHFGNGTRLTVT.